The 23 T cell receptor beta chains presented below share a single source sample, sequenced in a study of T cells in localized non-small cell lung cancer. Produced via immunoSEQ multiplex PCR; TCRdb's table is partial and in-frame only. In the table there are under 75,000 clones, 86% of which are singletons. The sample in question was peripheral blood, obtained before any cancer treatment. These receptor sequences come from an older male donor with stage III squamous cell lung carcinoma.

The chain joins TRBV7-2 to TRBJ2-1; a weak D match, TRBD2 (7 bases). Germline V gene data show CDR1 as SGHTA and CDR2 as FQGNSA. V shed 4 bases and J shed 12 bases, with 16 bases lying between them. This CDR3 region has 13 residues. The CDR3: CASSYVTGGLQFF. The CDR3 nucleotides read TGTGCCAGCAGCTACGTTACGGGGGGCTTGCAGTTCTTC.

This sequence joins TRBV21-1 and TRBJ1-5; no DNA check was done on the table's D call, TRBD1. TRBV21-1 is a pseudogene. The CDR3 spans 18 residues. CDR3 sequence: CASSKKSGTGVSNQPQHF. In nucleotides, the CDR3 is TGTGCCAGCAGCAAGAAATCCGGGACAGGAGTGAGCAATCAGCCCCAGCATTTT.

The gene calls are TRBV5-1 and TRBJ2-3, with 14 bases lining up with TRBD2. The CDR3 loop spans 15 amino acids. The germline V gene has CDR1 SGHRS and CDR2 YFSETQ. V gave up 4 bases and J gave up 9 bases; unmatched junction bases: 7. In nucleotides, the CDR3 is TGCGCCAGCAGCCTCGGGACTAGCGGGGGAGAAACGCAGTATTTT. Protein sequence: CASSLGTSGGETQYF. The variable domain in full, with the rest retrieved from reference TRBV5-1 and TRBJ2-3, is KAGVTQTPRYLIKTRGQQVTLSCSPISGHRSVSWYQQTPGQGLQFLFEYFSETQRNKGNFPGRFSGRQFSNSRSEMNVSTLELGDSALYLCASSLGTSGGETQYFGPGTRLTVL.

This rearrangement joins TRBV29-1 to TRBJ2-7, with a possible D match to TRBD1 (6 bases). The germline V and J ends were trimmed by 4 bases and 3 bases, with 10 bases remaining between them. The germline V gene has CDR1 SQVTM and CDR2 ANQGSEA. The CDR3 loop spans 12 amino acids. The DNA for the CDR3 is TGCAGCGTTGGTACAGGGAACTACGAGCAGTACTTC. This codes for CSVGTGNYEQYF.

This chain links TRBV27 with TRBJ1-5; 8 nucleotides match TRBD1. The CDR3 runs 16 residues. Germline V gene sequence: CDR1 MNHEY, CDR2 SMNVEV (reference sequence). Trimming took 5 bases from V and 6 from J; bases not matched to a gene: 12. The CDR3 nucleotides are TGTGCCAGCAGTCCCTGGACAGGGCACCAAGGTCAGCCCCAGCATTTT. It translates to CASSPWTGHQGQPQHF.

This clone was seen a single time. V usage is TRBV27 and J usage is TRBJ1-1, with D tentatively TRBD1 (6 bases). There are 15 residues in the CDR3. V lost 2 bases and J 5 bases, leaving 15 bases between the germline ends. Per germline, CDR1 MNHEY and CDR2 SMNVEV (reference sequence). CDR3 in DNA: TGTGCCAGCAGTTTACAGGGGCTGTTAGGGACTGAAGCTTTCTTT. Protein: CASSLQGLLGTEAFF.

The chain recombines TRBV15 with TRBJ1-1; tentatively, D is TRBD1 (6 bases). The CDR3 loop spans 16 amino acids. The V gene lost 0 bases and the J gene lost 1 base, with 12 bases spanning the gap. Germline CDR1 LNHNV, CDR2 YYDKDF (reference sequence). In nucleotides, the CDR3 is TGTGCCACCAGCAGAGACTTAGGGGGTACGAACACTGAAGCTTTCTTT. It translates to CATSRDLGGTNTEAFF.

The rearrangement links TRBV11-2 to TRBJ2-1, with no clear D. Germline V gene lookup returns CDR1 SGHAT and CDR2 FQNNGV. Trimming pared 3 bases from V and 7 bases from J, leaving 10 bases between. This CDR3 region has 13 residues. CDR3 loop: CASSFELSNEQFF. The CDR3 region has the DNA TGTGCCAGCAGCTTTGAACTCTCGAATGAGCAGTTCTTC. The full variable domain, completed using reference TRBV11-2 and TRBJ2-1, is EAGVAQSPRYKIIEKRQSVAFWCNPISGHATLYWYQQILGQGPKLLIQFQNNGVVDDSQLPKDRFSAERLKGVDSTLKIQPAKLEDSAVYLCASSFELSNEQFFGPGTRLTVL.

This sequence joins TRBV15 and TRBJ2-3, with TRBD2 identical over 7 bases. CDR1 and CDR2 from the germline V gene are LNHNV and YYDKDF (reference sequence). Unmatched junction bases numbered 14, after V lost 4 bases and J lost 7 bases. This CDR3 is built from 16 residues. In nucleotides, the CDR3 is TGTGCCACCAGCATCTATAGCGGGCACGTGGGAAATACGCAGTATTTT. As protein: CATSIYSGHVGNTQYF.

The chain carries TRBV5-5 and TRBJ2-1; possibly TRBD2 for D (6 bases). CDR1 and CDR2 (germline): SGHKS, YYEKEE (reference sequence). Deletions cut 1 base from V and 3 bases from J, with 17 bases between. The CDR3 runs to 17 residues. CDR3 sequence reads: CASSLRWTAGRYNEQFF. The CDR3 region has the DNA TGTGCCAGCAGCTTGAGATGGACCGCGGGACGCTACAATGAGCAGTTCTTC.

This clone was seen once. This chain uses TRBV5-4 with TRBJ2-1, with D perhaps matching TRBD1 (6 bases). This CDR3 has 16 residues. Germline V gene sequence: CDR1 SGHNT, CDR2 YYREEE (reference sequence). V was clipped by 1 base and J by 2 bases, with 13 bases between them. The CDR3 reads CASSLRGGPTYNEQFF. The DNA for the CDR3 is TGTGCCAGCAGCTTGAGAGGGGGTCCCACCTACAATGAGCAGTTCTTC.

The chain carries TRBV5-4 and TRBJ2-2, with D possibly being TRBD1 (5 bases). CDR3 length: 14 amino acids. Trimming removed 5 bases at V and 2 bases at J, with 10 bases between. Per germline, CDR1 SGHNT and CDR2 YYREEE (reference sequence). The CDR3 region has the DNA TGTGCCAGCAGGGAGACAGTTAACACCGGGGAGCTGTTTTTT. Its translation: CASRETVNTGELFF.

This clone has a single count. This chain connects TRBV10-2 to TRBJ1-5; D uncertain. This CDR3 has 15 amino acids. The ends were cut back, 4 bases at V and 2 bases at J, with 12 bases in the middle. The germline V gene encodes CDR1 WSHSY and CDR2 SAAADI. The CDR3 spells CASSVGLGGNQPQHF. The CDR3 coding sequence is TGCGCCAGCAGTGTGGGTTTAGGTGGCAATCAGCCCCAGCATTTT.

The rearrangement links TRBV5-1 to TRBJ2-3; D remains unclear. This CDR3 comprises 11 residues. The V and J ends lost 5 bases and 2 bases respectively, with 3 bases between them. Germline values: CDR1 SGHRS, CDR2 YFSETQ. In nucleotides, the CDR3 is TGCGCCAGCAGTCACACAGATACGCAGTATTTT. Its protein product is CASSHTDTQYF.

This chain links TRBV28 with TRBJ1-1, with unresolved D. The CDR3 totals 15 residues. Germline CDR1 MDHEN, CDR2 SYDVKM. Deletions cut 3 bases from V and 1 base from J, with 12 bases between. CDR3 protein: CASSFGRNQNTEAFF. The CDR3 nucleotides are TGTGCCAGCAGTTTTGGACGGAACCAGAACACTGAAGCTTTCTTT.

V is TRBV19 and J is TRBJ2-3; D is uncertain. The CDR3 has 13 amino acids. The ends were cut back, 6 bases at V and 3 bases at J, with 10 bases in the middle. Germline loops: CDR1 LNHDA, CDR2 SQIVND (reference sequence). The CDR3 is CASSQERTDTQYF. The CDR3 DNA reads as TGTGCCAGTAGCCAGGAGCGTACAGATACGCAGTATTTT.

The genes are TRBV7-8 and TRBJ1-5; the D gene is possibly TRBD1 (5 bases). The CDR3 consists of 15 residues. V lost 5 bases and J 1 base, leaving 12 bases between the germline ends. The germline V gene has CDR1 SGHVS and CDR2 FQNEAQ. CDR3 in DNA: TGTGCCAGCAGCCCCCGGACATTGAGCAATCAGCCCCAGCATTTT. Its translation: CASSPRTLSNQPQHF.

V usage is TRBV5-1 and J usage is TRBJ2-1; TRBD2 aligns across 10 bases. Germline values: CDR1 SGHRS, CDR2 YFSETQ. Trimming at V came to 0 bases and at J to 4 bases, leaving 4 bases not matched to a gene. The CDR3 is made up of 16 amino acids. This chain's CDR3 is CASSLGSGGYYNEQFF. Here the CDR3 DNA reads TGCGCCAGCAGCTTGGGTAGCGGGGGGTATTACAATGAGCAGTTCTTC.

This clone was seen more than once but under ten times. This chain joins TRBV6-5 and TRBJ2-3; D may be TRBD2 (5 bases). Germline CDR1 is MNHEY and CDR2 is SVGAGI. CDR3 length equals 16 residues. Trimming removed 0 bases from V and 0 bases from J, with 10 bases in between. CDR3 nucleotides: TGTGCCAGCAGTTACTCGAAACCGGGGAGCACAGATACGCAGTATTTT. Its protein product is CASSYSKPGSTDTQYF.

The chain carries TRBV28 and TRBJ1-5; perhaps TRBD1 as D (6 bases). V was shortened by 8 bases and J by 5 bases, with 16 bases between the two germline ends. This CDR3 has 14 residues. The germline gives CDR1 MDHEN, CDR2 SYDVKM. CDR3 nucleotide sequence: TGTGCCAGCTCCGCGGGGGGGCAAGATCAGCCCCAGCATTTT. Translated: CASSAGGQDQPQHF.

DNA of the CDR3: TGTGCCAGTAGTATCTCCCGGGACAGCAATTCACCCCTCCACTTT. Translating gives CASSISRDSNSPLHF. The chain employs TRBV19 and TRBJ1-6; 7 bases agree with TRBD1. This CDR3 has 15 amino acids. V gave up 3 bases and J gave up 7 bases; unmatched junction bases: 6. Germline-derived CDR1 and CDR2 are LNHDA and SQIVND (reference sequence).

The chain couples TRBV30 to TRBJ2-2; a possible D gene is TRBD2 (6 bases). This CDR3 has 16 amino acids. V was shortened by 2 bases and J by 7 bases, with 20 bases between the two germline ends. The V gene's germline CDR1 is GTSNPN and CDR2 SVGIG (reference sequence). CDR3 loop: CAWSRLTGSSGGELFF. DNA for the CDR3: TGTGCCTGGAGTCGCCTTACCGGGAGCTCGGGCGGGGAGCTGTTTTTT.

The chain couples TRBV5-4 to TRBJ2-1, with D unclear. The CDR3 is 15 residues long. The V gene lost 4 bases and the J gene lost 2 bases, with 13 bases spanning the gap. Per germline, CDR1 SGHNT and CDR2 YYREEE (reference sequence). CDR3 sequence (DNA): TGTGCCAGCAGCCACCCATCTTTTACCTACAATGAGCAGTTCTTC. Translated: CASSHPSFTYNEQFF.